This TCR beta chain was captured in a study of post-analysis software for immune sequencing data. Study-level findings and limits: By F measure, strong co-clustering occurred among samples prepared in the same batch. Roughly five TRBV segments were more frequent in patients than controls; TRBV5-6, TRBV5-1 and TRBV20-1 belonged to this group. Versus controls, multiple sclerosis patients showed significantly lower diversity (normalized Chao1).

The authors incorporated unique molecular identifiers into the TCR beta cDNA libraries. One entry per CDR3 protein, called by TCRdb with MiXCR from the PCR reads. The sample contains roughly 600,000 distinct CDR3 sequences, 44% of which appear only once. The CDR3 contains 12 residues. CDR1 and CDR2 (germline): SQVTM, ANQGSEA. Trimming removed 3 bases from V and 0 bases from J, with 5 bases in between. As for this clonotype: The target antigen is unknown.

This TCR came from a girl aged 5-17 years with multiple sclerosis. Sequenced sample: blood. The chain carries TRBV29-1 and TRBJ1-1; D is unresolved. The CDR3 loop reads CSVDSMNTEAFF. The CDR3 DNA sequence: TGCAGCGTTGATTCCATGAACACTGAAGCTTTCTTT.